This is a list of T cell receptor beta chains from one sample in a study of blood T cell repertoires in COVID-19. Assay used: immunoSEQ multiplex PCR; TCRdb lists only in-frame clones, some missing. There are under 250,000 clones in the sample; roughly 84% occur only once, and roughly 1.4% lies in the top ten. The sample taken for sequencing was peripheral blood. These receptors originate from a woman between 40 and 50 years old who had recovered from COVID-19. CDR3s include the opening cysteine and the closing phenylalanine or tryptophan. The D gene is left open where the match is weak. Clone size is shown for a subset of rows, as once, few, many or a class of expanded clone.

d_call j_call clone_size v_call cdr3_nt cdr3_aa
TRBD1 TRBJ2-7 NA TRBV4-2 TGTGCCAGCAGCCAAGATCGGGGACAGGGCTCCTACGAGCAGTACTTC CASSQDRGQGSYEQYF
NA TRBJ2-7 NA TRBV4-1 TGCGCCAGCAGCCAAGTTGGGGGCCACGAGCAGTACTTC CASSQVGGHEQYF
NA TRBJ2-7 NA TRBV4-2 TGTGCCAGCAGCCAATCACTTTCCTACGAGCAGTACTTC CASSQSLSYEQYF
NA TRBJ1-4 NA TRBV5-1 TGCGCCAGCAGCCTGGGCGGGGTTGGGGAAAAACTGTTTTTT CASSLGGVGEKLFF
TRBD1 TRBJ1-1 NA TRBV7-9 TGTGCCAGCAGCCGGACAGGGAATGAAGCTTTCTTT CASSRTGNEAFF
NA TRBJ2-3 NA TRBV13 TGTGCCAGCCGTCTAGGGGCAGATACGCAGTATTTT CASRLGADTQYF
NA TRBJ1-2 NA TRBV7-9 TGTGCCAGCAGCCCCAGCGGTTCCTATGGCTACACCTTC CASSPSGSYGYTF
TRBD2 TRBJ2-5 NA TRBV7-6 TGTGCCAGCAGCTTAGGGACTAGCGGTCGAGAGACCCAGTACTTC CASSLGTSGRETQYF
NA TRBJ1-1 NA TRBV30 TGTGCCTGGGACAGAGAGAACACTGAAGCTTTCTTT CAWDRENTEAFF
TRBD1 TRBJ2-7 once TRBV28 TGTGCCAGCAGTTTAGACAGGGGGCGGATAAACGAGCAGTACTTC CASSLDRGRINEQYF
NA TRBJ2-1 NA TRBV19 TGTGCCAGTAGTAGGGGGCAGGGGTACAATGAGCAGTTCTTC CASSRGQGYNEQFF
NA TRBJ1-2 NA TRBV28 TGTGCCAGCAGTTTGCGGGGGTACTATGGCTACACCTTC CASSLRGYYGYTF
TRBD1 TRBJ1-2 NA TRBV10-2 TGCGCCAGCAGTGGAGCCGGAACAGGGGGACTTAACTATGGCTACACCTTC CASSGAGTGGLNYGYTF
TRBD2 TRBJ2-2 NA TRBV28 TGTGCCATAGGGACTAGCGGTACCGGGGAGCTGTTTTTT CAIGTSGTGELFF
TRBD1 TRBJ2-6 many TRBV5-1 TGCGCCAGCAGCTCATCCTGGGACAGAAAACAGGCTGGGGCCAACGTCCTGACTTTC CASSSSWDRKQAGANVLTF
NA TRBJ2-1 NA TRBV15 TGTGCCACCCAGACTCGGGACACCGATGAGCAGTTCTTC CATQTRDTDEQFF
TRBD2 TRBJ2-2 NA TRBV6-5 TGTGCCAGCAGTTACTCACTAGCGGTTACCGGGGAGCTGTTTTTT CASSYSLAVTGELFF
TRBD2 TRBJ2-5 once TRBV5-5 TGTGCCAGCAGTTTTTCCGGGGGGGTCCAAGAGACCCAGTACTTC CASSFSGGVQETQYF
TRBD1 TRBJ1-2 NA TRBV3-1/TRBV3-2 TGTGCCAGCAGCCAAGCGGGGACAGGGGGCGCCGGGGGCTATGGCTACACCTTC CASSQAGTGGAGGYGYTF
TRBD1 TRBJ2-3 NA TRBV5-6 TGTGCCAGCAGCATCAGAATCGACAGGGGACGCACAGATACGCAGTATTTT CASSIRIDRGRTDTQYF
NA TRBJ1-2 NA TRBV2 TGTGCCAGCAGTGTGAGGCAGGGTGCTAGCTATGGCTACACCTTC CASSVRQGASYGYTF
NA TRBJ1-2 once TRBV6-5 TGTGCCAGCAGTTACGGGGGGGCCGGCGGCTACACCTTC CASSYGGAGGYTF
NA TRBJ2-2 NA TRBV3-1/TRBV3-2 TGTGCCAGCAGCCAAGTCGCGGGTGGCACCGGGGAGCTGTTTTTT CASSQVAGGTGELFF
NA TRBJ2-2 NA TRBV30 TGTGCCTGGAGCGAGGGACTCCCCGGCGCCGGGGAGCTGTTTTTT CAWSEGLPGAGELFF
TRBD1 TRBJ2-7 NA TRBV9 TGTGCCAGCAGCCCGACCGGACAGGGAGATTACGAGCAGTACTTC CASSPTGQGDYEQYF
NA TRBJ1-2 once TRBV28 TGTGCCAGCAGTATAAACCAGGGTTATGGCTACACCTTC CASSINQGYGYTF
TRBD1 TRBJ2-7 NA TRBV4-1 TGCGCCAGCAGCCAGGACAGGGGGCGGTCCTACGAGCAGTACTTC CASSQDRGRSYEQYF
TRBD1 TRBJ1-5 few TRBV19 TGTGCCAGTAGTACCCGGGACAGGGGCCGTCAGCCCCAGCATTTT CASSTRDRGRQPQHF
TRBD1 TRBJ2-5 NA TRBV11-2 TGTGCCAGCAGCTTAGGGGGACAGAAGGTTCAGACCCAGTACTTC CASSLGGQKVQTQYF
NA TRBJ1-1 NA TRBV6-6 TGTGCCAGCAGTCCGGCCCGAATATTAGGTCTTTCGGAGCCGGCGGACACTGAAGCTTTCTTT CASSPARILGLSEPADTEAFF
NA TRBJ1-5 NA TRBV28 TGTGCCAGCAGTCCCGGACACATGAGCAATCAGCCCCAGCATTTT CASSPGHMSNQPQHF
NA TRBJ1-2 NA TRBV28 TGTGCCAGCAGCGGGAGGTGGGGCTATGGCTACACCTTC CASSGRWGYGYTF
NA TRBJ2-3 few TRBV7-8 TGTGCCAGCAGCCCGTTCACAGATACGCAGTATTTT CASSPFTDTQYF
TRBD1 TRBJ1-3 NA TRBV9 TGTGCCAGCAGCACAGGGACAGGGATTGGAAACACCATATATTTT CASSTGTGIGNTIYF
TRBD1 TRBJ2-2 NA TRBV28 TGTGCCAGCAGACGCACCGGGACAGGACCCACCGGGGAGCTGTTTTTT CASRRTGTGPTGELFF
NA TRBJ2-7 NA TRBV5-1 TGCGCCAGCAGCTTGGCTGGTGGAGACGAGCAGTACTTC CASSLAGGDEQYF
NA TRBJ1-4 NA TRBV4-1 TGCGCCAGCAGCCTCACCGCGGGGGAAAAACTGTTTTTT CASSLTAGEKLFF
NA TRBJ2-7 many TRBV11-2 TGTGCCAGCAGCAGCGTCACCGGGACATTTCGCTACGAGCAGTACTTC CASSSVTGTFRYEQYF
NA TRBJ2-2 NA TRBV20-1 TGCAGTGCTAGTATGGGAGGAAGTACCGGGGAGCTGTTTTTT CSASMGGSTGELFF
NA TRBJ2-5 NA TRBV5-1 TGCGCCAGCAGCTTGGTCCCGGGGGTTCAAGAGACCCAGTACTTC CASSLVPGVQETQYF
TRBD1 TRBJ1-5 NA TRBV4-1 TGCGCCAGCAACCATTATTACGACAGGGGGCATCAGCCCCAGCATTTT CASNHYYDRGHQPQHF
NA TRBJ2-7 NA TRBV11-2 TGTGCCAGCAGCCCACAGGGTGGCGAGACTGAGCAGTACTTC CASSPQGGETEQYF
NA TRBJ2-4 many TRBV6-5 TGTGCCAGCAATAGTCGGGCCAAAAACATTCAGTACTTC CASNSRAKNIQYF
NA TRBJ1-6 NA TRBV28 TGTGCCAGCAGTTTGGACATGGGTAATTCACCCCTCCACTTT CASSLDMGNSPLHF
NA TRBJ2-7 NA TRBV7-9 TGTGCCAGCAGCCCCCCCTATTCTACGACCTACGAGCAGTACTTC CASSPPYSTTYEQYF
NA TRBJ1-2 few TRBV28 TGTGCCAGCAGTCCGGACAGAGGCGGCTACACCTTC CASSPDRGGYTF
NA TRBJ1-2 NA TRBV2 TGTGCCAGCAGTGAAGAGGCAGGCTACTATGGCTACACCTTC CASSEEAGYYGYTF
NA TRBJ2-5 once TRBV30 TGTGCCTGGAGTTTGGTGGCCCTCCAGTACTTC CAWSLVALQYF
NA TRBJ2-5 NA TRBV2 TGTGCCAGCAATCGACGCAGGTCCCAAGAGACCCAGTACTTC CASNRRRSQETQYF
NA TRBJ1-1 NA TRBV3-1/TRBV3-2 TGTGCCAGCAGCCGAGGGAACACTGAAGCTTTCTTT CASSRGNTEAFF
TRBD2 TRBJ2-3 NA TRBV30 TGTGCCTGGAGTATAGCGGGGGGCCCGGATACGCAGTATTTT CAWSIAGGPDTQYF
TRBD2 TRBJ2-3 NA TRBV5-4 TGTGCCAGCAGCTTGGTGTTAGCGGGGGGTGGGACAGATACGCAGTATTTT CASSLVLAGGGTDTQYF
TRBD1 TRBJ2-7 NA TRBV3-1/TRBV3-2 TGTGCCAGCAGCCAGAACTTGGACAGGTGGGGATCTGAGCAGTACTTC CASSQNLDRWGSEQYF
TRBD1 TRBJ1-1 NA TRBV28 TGTGCCAGCAAAGGGGGACAGCTGAACACTGAAGCTTTCTTT CASKGGQLNTEAFF
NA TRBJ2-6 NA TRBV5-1 TGCGCCAGCAGACCTACAGTCTCCGGGGCCAACGTCCTGACTTTC CASRPTVSGANVLTF
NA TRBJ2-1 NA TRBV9 TGTGCCAGCAGCGTAACAGGCTACAATGAGCAGTTCTTC CASSVTGYNEQFF
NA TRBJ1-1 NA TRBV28 TGTGCCAGCAGTCCCCTAGAGCGGAACACTGAAGCTTTCTTT CASSPLERNTEAFF